Sequencing of this T cell receptor (beta chain) was carried out in a study of T-cell reconstitution after alpha-beta-depleted transplantation in children. Researchers prepared the TCRbeta library using unique molecular identifiers, the study reports. TCRdb ran MiXCR on the PCR reads and lists one entry per CDR3 protein. The sample yields about 980,000 distinct CDR3 sequences, less than 30% seen once. Regarding the study as a whole: By one year post-transplant, T-cell counts and diversity largely arose from T cells that were newly produced. After transplant, high TCRbeta diversity at day 60 in some patients arose from surviving recipient T cells and thymic progenitors. Where alpha-beta T cells came from about two months after transplant was reportedly several hundred expanded graft clones.

In its sample, this clonotype was seen a few times. The antigen is unknown. The germline gives CDR1 MNHNS, CDR2 SASEGT. The CDR3 length is 13 residues. The V and J ends lost 6 bases and 3 bases respectively, with 9 bases between them. The V gene is TRBV6-1, the J gene TRBJ1-3; D gene uncertain. The sequence was obtained from a boy younger than two who had a stem cell transplant for SCID, so the T cells may come from the graft donor. The source was PBMCs, mostly from graft donor cells, collected 360 days after TCRalphabeta/CD19-depleted stem cell transplant. CDR3 protein: CASRTSNGNTIYF. In DNA form, the CDR3 reads TGTGCCAGCAGGACCAGTAATGGAAACACCATATATTTT.